This T cell receptor (beta chain) was captured in a study of blood T cells in healthy people across ages. The study's findings and limits: Percentage of naive T cells showed a strong correlation with TCR beta diversity. Possibly, changes in expanded clonotypes were confounded because donor CMV status was unknown.

Then a second PCR, running about 6 to 12 cycles, was carried out with a sample-barcoded 5' primer and a J-beta primer mix. Each cDNA molecule was tagged by a template-switch adaptor that had 12 random nucleotides. Each of the samples gave a minimum of 3 million paired-end reads that contained CDR3. Using its own MiXCR run on the 5' RACE reads, TCRdb lists one record per CDR3 protein. The sample lists about 1.6 million distinct CDR3 sequences, around 36% occurring once. The V segment lost 5 bases and the J segment 10 bases; nucleotides outside the gene matches: 16. The germline V gene encodes CDR1 MDHEN and CDR2 SYDVKM. CDR3 length: 15 amino acids. Of note for this clonotype: Its antigen is undetermined.

The gene calls are TRBV28 and TRBJ1-1, with 7 bases matching TRBD1. This clonotype originated in a woman in her 30s in good health. The sequencing input was blood. CDR3 in amino acids: CASSTPAYRGLSAFF. CDR3 nucleotide sequence: TGTGCCAGCAGTACCCCGGCGTATAGGGGGCTGTCAGCTTTCTTT.